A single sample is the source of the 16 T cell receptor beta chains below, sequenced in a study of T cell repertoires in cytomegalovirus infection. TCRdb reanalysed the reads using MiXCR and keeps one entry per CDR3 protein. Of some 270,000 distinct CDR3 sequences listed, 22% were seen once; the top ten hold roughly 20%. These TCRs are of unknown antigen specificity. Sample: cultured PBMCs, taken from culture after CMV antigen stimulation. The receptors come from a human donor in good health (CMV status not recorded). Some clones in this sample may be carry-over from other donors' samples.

The CDR3 reads CASRVGVSSYNEQFF. The CDR3 DNA reads as TGTGCCAGCAGGGTAGGAGTCAGCTCCTACAATGAGCAGTTCTTC. The rearrangement joins TRBV12-3 or TRBV12-4 to TRBJ2-1; D is unclear. The CDR3 length is 15 residues. V lost 6 bases and J lost 0, with 12 bases in between.

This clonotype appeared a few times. The CDR3 bases are TGTGCCAGCGAGCGGGAGGATGAAGAGCAGTACTTC. Translated, it gives CASEREDEEQYF. The chain couples TRBV11-2 to TRBJ2-7; 9 bases match TRBD2. CDR3 length equals 12 residues. The V gene's germline CDR1 is SGHAT and CDR2 FQNNGV. V shed 8 bases, J shed 7 bases, and the junction held 6 bases outside the gene matches.

CDR3 in DNA: TGCGCCAGCAGCCAAGAAGGGGACAGGGCGGCAACTAATGAAAAACTGTTTTTT. It is translated as CASSQEGDRAATNEKLFF. V and J are TRBV4-1 and TRBJ1-4; 9 bases agree with TRBD1. The J segment lost 0 bases and the V segment lost 0 bases, leaving 5 bases of the junction unmatched. This CDR3 contains 18 residues. The germline gives CDR1 MGHRA, CDR2 YSYEKL.

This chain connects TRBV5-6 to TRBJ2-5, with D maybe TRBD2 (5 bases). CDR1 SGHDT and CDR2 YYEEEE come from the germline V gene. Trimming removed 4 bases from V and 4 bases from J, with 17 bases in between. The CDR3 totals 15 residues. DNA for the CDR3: TGTGCCAGCAGCCTAGCCCGTCCAGGATCAGAGACCCAGTACTTC. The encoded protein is CASSLARPGSETQYF.

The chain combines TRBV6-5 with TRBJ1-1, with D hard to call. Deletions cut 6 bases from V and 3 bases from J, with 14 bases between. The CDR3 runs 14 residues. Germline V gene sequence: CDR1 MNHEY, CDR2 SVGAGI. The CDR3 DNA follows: TGTGCCAGCAGCCTACTGCTCGGGGACACTGAAGCTTTCTTT. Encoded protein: CASSLLLGDTEAFF.

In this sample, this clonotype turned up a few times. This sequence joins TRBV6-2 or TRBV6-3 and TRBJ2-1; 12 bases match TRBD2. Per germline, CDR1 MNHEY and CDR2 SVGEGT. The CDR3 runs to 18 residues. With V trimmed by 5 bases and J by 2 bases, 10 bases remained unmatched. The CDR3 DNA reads TGTGCCAGCAGTCGTCTCGAACTAGCGGGAGGACCCTACAATGAGCAGTTCTTC. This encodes CASSRLELAGGPYNEQFF.

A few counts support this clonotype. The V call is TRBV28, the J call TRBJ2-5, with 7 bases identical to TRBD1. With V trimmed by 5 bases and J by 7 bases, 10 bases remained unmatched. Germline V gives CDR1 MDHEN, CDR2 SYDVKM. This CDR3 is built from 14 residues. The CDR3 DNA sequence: TGTGCCAGCAGTCCGCGCGACAGGGTCGGGACCCAGTACTTC. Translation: CASSPRDRVGTQYF.

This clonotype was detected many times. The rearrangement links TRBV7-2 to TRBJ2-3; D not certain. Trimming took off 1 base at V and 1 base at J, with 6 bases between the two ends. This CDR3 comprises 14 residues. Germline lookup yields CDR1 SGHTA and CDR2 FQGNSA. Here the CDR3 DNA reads TGTGCCAGCAGCTTAGTGTCCCGCACAGATACGCAGTATTTT. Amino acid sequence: CASSLVSRTDTQYF.

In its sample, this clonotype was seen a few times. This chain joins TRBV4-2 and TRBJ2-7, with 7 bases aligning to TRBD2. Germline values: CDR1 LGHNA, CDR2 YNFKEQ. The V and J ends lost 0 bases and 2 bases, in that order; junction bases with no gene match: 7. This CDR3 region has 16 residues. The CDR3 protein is CASSQDLVAGPYEQYF. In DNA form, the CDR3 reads TGTGCCAGCAGCCAAGATTTGGTAGCGGGTCCCTACGAGCAGTACTTC.

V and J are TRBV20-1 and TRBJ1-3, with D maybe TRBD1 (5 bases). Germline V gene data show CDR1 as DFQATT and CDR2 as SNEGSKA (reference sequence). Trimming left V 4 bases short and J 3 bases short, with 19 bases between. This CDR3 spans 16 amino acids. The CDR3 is CSANDPWGSLGNTIYF. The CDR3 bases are TGCAGTGCTAACGACCCATGGGGGAGCCTTGGAAACACCATATATTTT.

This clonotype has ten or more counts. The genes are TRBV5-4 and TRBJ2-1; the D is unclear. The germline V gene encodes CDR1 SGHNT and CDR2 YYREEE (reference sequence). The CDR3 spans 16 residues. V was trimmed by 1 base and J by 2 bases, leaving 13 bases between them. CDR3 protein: CASSLIGRPAYNEQFF. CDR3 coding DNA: TGTGCCAGCAGCTTGATTGGCAGGCCGGCCTACAATGAGCAGTTCTTC.

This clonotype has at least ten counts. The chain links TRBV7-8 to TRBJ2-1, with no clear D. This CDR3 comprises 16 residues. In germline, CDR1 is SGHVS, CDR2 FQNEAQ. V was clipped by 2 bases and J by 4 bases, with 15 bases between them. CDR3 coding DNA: TGTGCCAGCAGCTTATTCGTTACAGCACTGTACAATGAGCAGTTCTTC. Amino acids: CASSLFVTALYNEQFF.

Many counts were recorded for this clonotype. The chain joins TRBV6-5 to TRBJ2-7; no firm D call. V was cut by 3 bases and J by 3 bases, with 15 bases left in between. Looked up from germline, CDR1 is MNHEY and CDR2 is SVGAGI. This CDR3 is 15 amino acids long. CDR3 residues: CASSYEAPTFYEQYF. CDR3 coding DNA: TGTGCCAGCAGTTATGAGGCGCCTACCTTCTACGAGCAGTACTTC.

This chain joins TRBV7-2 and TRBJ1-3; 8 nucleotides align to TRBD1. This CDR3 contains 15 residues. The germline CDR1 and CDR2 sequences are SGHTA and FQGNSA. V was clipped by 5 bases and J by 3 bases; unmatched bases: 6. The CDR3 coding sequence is TGTGCCAGCAGCCCTCGACAGGGGTATGGAAACACCATATATTTT. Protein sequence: CASSPRQGYGNTIYF.

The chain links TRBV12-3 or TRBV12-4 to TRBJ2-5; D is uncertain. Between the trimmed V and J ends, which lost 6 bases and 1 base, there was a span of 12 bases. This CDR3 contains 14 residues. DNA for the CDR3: TGTGCCAGCAGACGAAGACGTTCCCAAGAGACCCAGTACTTC. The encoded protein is CASRRRRSQETQYF.

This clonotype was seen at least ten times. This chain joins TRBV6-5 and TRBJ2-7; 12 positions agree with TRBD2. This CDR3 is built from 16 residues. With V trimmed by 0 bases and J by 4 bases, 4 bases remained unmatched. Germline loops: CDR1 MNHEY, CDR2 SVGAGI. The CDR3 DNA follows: TGTGCCAGCAGTTACTCGAGGACTAGCGGGATGTACGAGCAGTACTTC. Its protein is CASSYSRTSGMYEQYF.